The rows below give T cell receptor beta chains drawn from one sample of a study of CD8+ T cells in alopecia areata. Using immunoSEQ multiplex PCR, the repertoire was profiled, and TCRdb retains in-frame clones only, with some absent. Among tens of thousands of clones listed, 70% to 80% were seen once. The material was CD8+ T cells sorted from blood, obtained at approximately week 44, from a patient treated with tofacitinib. These receptors originate from a human donor with alopecia areata. Each CDR3 is given with its conserved first and last residue. A D gene is named only where the DNA matches it firmly. Expanded clones are given a class, and other clones once, few, many or no size at all.

J	V	size	D	DNA	CDR3
TRBJ1-3	TRBV29-1	once	.	TGCAGCGTTGCCAGCTCCTCTGGAAACACCATATATTTT	CSVASSSGNTIYF
TRBJ2-3	TRBV6-6	.	.	TGTGCCAGCAGGGTTGCAGATACGCAGTATTTT	CASRVADTQYF
TRBJ1-2	TRBV2	.	TRBD1	TGTGCCAGCTTATCCCTGGGACACCTGACAGGGGGGCATGGCTACACCTTC	CASLSLGHLTGGHGYTF
TRBJ2-7	TRBV29-1	.	.	TGCAGCGTTGTGTGGGCCACGGGGGAGCAGTACTTC	CSVVWATGEQYF
TRBJ1-5	TRBV6-6	few	TRBD1	TGTGCCAGCAGTGACTCGACAGGGGGCAATCAGCCCCAGCATTTT	CASSDSTGGNQPQHF
TRBJ1-2	TRBV29-1	.	TRBD1	TGCAGCGTATGGACAGGGGTTGGCTACACCTTC	CSVWTGVGYTF
TRBJ2-3	TRBV30	.	.	TGTGCCTGGCAAACAGATACGCAGTATTTT	CAWQTDTQYF
TRBJ2-7	TRBV5-6	.	.	TGTGCCAGCAGCTTCTCCTACGAGCAGTACTTC	CASSFSYEQYF
TRBJ2-5	TRBV29-1	.	.	TGCAGCGTTCCACATCCAGCGAGCCGAAAAGAGACCCAGTACTTC	CSVPHPASRKETQYF
TRBJ2-2	TRBV12-5	.	TRBD1	TGTGCTAGTGGTTTACCTGGGACAGGGAACACCGGGGAGCTGTTTTTT	CASGLPGTGNTGELFF
TRBJ1-1	TRBV2	few	.	TGTGCCAGCAGCCGTGGGGTGCCGAAGGGGATGGGGGTGAACACTGAAGCTTTCTTT	CASSRGVPKGMGVNTEAFF
TRBJ2-2	TRBV2	.	.	TGTGCCAGCAGTGATGCGAACACCGGGGAGCTGTTTTTT	CASSDANTGELFF
TRBJ2-5	TRBV11-2	.	.	TGTGCCAGCAGGGAAACCGGGCCTTTATGGGAGACCCAGTACTTC	CASRETGPLWETQYF
TRBJ1-2	TRBV19	.	TRBD1	TGTGCCAGCGGACAGGGGGCCGCTGGCTACACCTTC	CASGQGAAGYTF
TRBJ2-2	TRBV19	once	.	TGTGCCAGTAGCTGGGTGAACACCGGGGAGCTGTTTTTT	CASSWVNTGELFF
TRBJ1-2	TRBV11-2	.	TRBD1	TGTGCCAGCAGCTTAGGGACAGGGGATGGCTACACCTTC	CASSLGTGDGYTF
TRBJ2-5	TRBV27	.	.	TGTGCCAGCAGGTTGAGCGGGTACCAAGAGACCCAGTACTTC	CASRLSGYQETQYF
TRBJ2-1	TRBV7-8	once	TRBD1	TGTGCCAGCAGCGGCAGGGGGTCGCCACCCTACAATGAGCAGTTCTTC	CASSGRGSPPYNEQFF
TRBJ1-2	TRBV7-9	.	.	TGTGCCAGCAGCTTAGTCACGCAGAGGGATGGCTACACCTTC	CASSLVTQRDGYTF
TRBJ2-1	TRBV29-1	few	.	TGCAGCCCCAGGGGGGGGAGAGGTGAGCAGTTCTTC	CSPRGGRGEQFF
TRBJ2-5	TRBV25-1	.	.	TGTGCCAGCATTGGACAGAGTGCAGAGACCCAGTACTTC	CASIGQSAETQYF
TRBJ2-3	TRBV6-4	few	.	TGTGCCAGCAGTGACTCCCCGCGGGCTAGCACAGATACGCAGTATTTT	CASSDSPRASTDTQYF
TRBJ1-2	TRBV29-1	few	.	TGCAGCGTTGAAGATGAGCGGGGGGCTATCTTTGGCTACACCTTC	CSVEDERGAIFGYTF
TRBJ1-5	TRBV19	.	.	TGTGCCAGTAGTAGACTATGGGGCGATAGCAATCAGCCCCAGCATTTT	CASSRLWGDSNQPQHF
TRBJ2-1	TRBV27	.	.	TGTGCCAGCAGAACATACAGGGATGATGAGCAGTTCTTC	CASRTYRDDEQFF
TRBJ2-3	TRBV9	.	TRBD2	TGTGCCAGCAGCGTACCGGCGGGGAGGGCAGCAGATACGCAGTATTTT	CASSVPAGRAADTQYF
TRBJ2-3	TRBV11-1	.	TRBD2	TGTGCCAGCAGCGTCAAGCGGGGGAAAGATACGCAGTATTTT	CASSVKRGKDTQYF
TRBJ1-1	TRBV4-3	.	.	TGCGCCAGCAGCCAAGACCGGGGAGGGTCAACTGAAGCTTTCTTT	CASSQDRGGSTEAFF
TRBJ2-1	TRBV2	.	TRBD2	TGTGCCAGCGGGGGACTAGCGAGAGATGAGCAGTTCTTC	CASGGLARDEQFF
TRBJ2-2	TRBV29-1	few	.	TGCAGCGTTTTGGGGGGAAGGGGGGAGCTGTTTTTT	CSVLGGRGELFF
TRBJ1-2	TRBV30	.	.	TGTGCCTGGAAAACGCCCGGTGGGAGCTATGGCTACACCTTC	CAWKTPGGSYGYTF
TRBJ2-7	TRBV14	.	TRBD1	TGTGCCAGCAGCCAGCAGGGACAGGGATGGAGGGAGCAGTACTTC	CASSQQGQGWREQYF
TRBJ2-3	TRBV9	.	.	TGTGCCAGCAGCGCCACTACACGAAGCACAGATACGCAGTATTTT	CASSATTRSTDTQYF
TRBJ2-1	TRBV7-9	.	.	TGTGCCAGCAGCTCCCGGGGGGCCCTCCCCACAAATGAGCAGTTCTTC	CASSSRGALPTNEQFF
TRBJ2-1	TRBV29-1	once	TRBD2	TGCAGCACCTCAGGAACTAGCGGGGGGGCCGATGAGAATGAGCAGTTCTTC	CSTSGTSGGADENEQFF
TRBJ2-1	TRBV4-1	.	.	TGCGCCAGCAGCCAGGGGGGCCTTCTCATCGATGAGCAGTTCTTC	CASSQGGLLIDEQFF
TRBJ2-1	TRBV5-6	few	TRBD1	TGTGCCAGCAGCCCGGGACAGGGATCATACAATGAGCAGTTCTTC	CASSPGQGSYNEQFF
TRBJ2-1	TRBV27	.	TRBD2	TGTGCCAGCGAACGACTAGCGGGGGGGCAGGGTCAGTTCTTC	CASERLAGGQGQFF
TRBJ1-4	TRBV4-2	.	.	TGTGCCAGCAGCCCGGACGGTCTTTGGCAGGACACAGAAAAACTGTTTTTT	CASSPDGLWQDTEKLFF
TRBJ1-2	TRBV30	.	TRBD1	TGTGCCTGGACAGGGGGCAACTATGGCTACACCTTC	CAWTGGNYGYTF
TRBJ1-5	TRBV5-6	.	.	TGTGCCAGCAGCTTTAGGGATAATCAGCCCCAGCATTTT	CASSFRDNQPQHF
TRBJ2-3	TRBV9	.	TRBD2	TGTGCCAGCAGCGTCGGGACTAGCCCCGATACGCAGTATTTT	CASSVGTSPDTQYF
TRBJ2-7	TRBV4-3	.	.	TGCGCCAGCAGCCAAGGGGTAACAGGCCTCTACGAGCAGTACTTC	CASSQGVTGLYEQYF
TRBJ2-1	TRBV5-6	.	TRBD2	TGTGCCAGCAGCTTGGCAGGGACTAGCAGGAATGAGCAGTTCTTC	CASSLAGTSRNEQFF
TRBJ2-2	TRBV27	.	TRBD1	TGTGCCAGCGGAATCCAGGGGGCTGGCGGGGAGCTGTTTTTT	CASGIQGAGGELFF
TRBJ2-2	TRBV29-1	.	.	TGCAGCGTCCCCGGGGGCACCGGGGAGCTGTTTTTT	CSVPGGTGELFF
TRBJ2-5	TRBV27	.	.	TGTGCCAGCAGTTTAAAAGTGGGCAATCAAGAGACCCAGTACTTC	CASSLKVGNQETQYF
TRBJ2-7	TRBV30	.	.	TGTGCCTGGAGTCGGGGTGACCCTCCCTACGAGCAGTACTTC	CAWSRGDPPYEQYF
TRBJ2-5	TRBV7-8	few	TRBD1	TGTGCCAGCAGCTCGGACAGGGGGGGAGAGACCCAGTACTTC	CASSSDRGGETQYF
TRBJ2-3	TRBV6-6	.	TRBD1	TGTGCCAGCAGTCCGATCCGACAGGGAGTTTCAGATACGCAGTATTTT	CASSPIRQGVSDTQYF
TRBJ1-2	TRBV27	.	.	TGTGCCAGCAGAACAGGACAGCCGAAGGGTAACTATGGCTACACCTTC	CASRTGQPKGNYGYTF
TRBJ2-3	TRBV7-3	.	TRBD2	TGTGCCAGCAGCTTAATAGCGGGGGGCGGCGAAGGGACAGATACGCAGTATTTT	CASSLIAGGGEGTDTQYF
TRBJ2-1	TRBV11-3	.	.	TGTGCCAGCAGCCCGAGCGCGTATGAGCAGTTCTTC	CASSPSAYEQFF
TRBJ2-1	TRBV25-1	.	TRBD2	TGTGCCAGCAGTGAATTGGGCGGGGGATACAATGAGCAGTTCTTC	CASSELGGGYNEQFF
TRBJ2-2	TRBV29-1	.	.	TGCAGCGTTGTAGGGGTTCGCACCGGGGAGCTGTTTTTT	CSVVGVRTGELFF
TRBJ2-3	TRBV9	.	.	TGTGCCAGCAGCCCCCGTAAAGATACGCAGTATTTT	CASSPRKDTQYF
TRBJ2-2	TRBV19	.	.	TGTGCCAGTAATTCCAGGGGACCAAACACCGGGGAGCTGTTTTTT	CASNSRGPNTGELFF